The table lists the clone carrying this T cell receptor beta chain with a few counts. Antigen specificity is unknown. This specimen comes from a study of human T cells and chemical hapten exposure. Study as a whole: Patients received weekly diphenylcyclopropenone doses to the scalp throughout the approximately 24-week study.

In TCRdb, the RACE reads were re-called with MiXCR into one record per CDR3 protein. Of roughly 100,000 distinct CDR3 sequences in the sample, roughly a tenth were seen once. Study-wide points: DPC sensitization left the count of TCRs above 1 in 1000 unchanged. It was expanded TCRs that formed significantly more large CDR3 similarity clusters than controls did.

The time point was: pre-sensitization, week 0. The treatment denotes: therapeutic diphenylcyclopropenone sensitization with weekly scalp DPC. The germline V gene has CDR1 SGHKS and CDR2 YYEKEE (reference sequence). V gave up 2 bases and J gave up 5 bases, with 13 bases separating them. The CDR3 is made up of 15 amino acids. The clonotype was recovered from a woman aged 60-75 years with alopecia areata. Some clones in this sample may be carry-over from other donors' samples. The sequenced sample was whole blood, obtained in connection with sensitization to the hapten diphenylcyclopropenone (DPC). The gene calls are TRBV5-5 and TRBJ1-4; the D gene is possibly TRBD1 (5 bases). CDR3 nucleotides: TGTGCCAGCAGCTTTATGACAGAAAAGAATGAAAAACTGTTTTTT. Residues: CASSFMTEKNEKLFF. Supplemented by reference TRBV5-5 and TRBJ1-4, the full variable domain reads DAGVTQSPTHLIKTRGQQVTLRCSPISGHKSVSWYQQVLGQGPQFIFQYYEKEERGRGNFPDRFSARQFPNYSSELNVNALLLGDSALYLCASSFMTEKNEKLFFGSGTQLSVL.